This T cell receptor beta chain was sequenced for a study of T cells after yellow fever vaccination. Overall study: The authors prepared low-cell-number fractions using SMART-Seq v4 Ultra Low Input. Study-wide results and limits: Clonotypes shared by both compartments, CD4 and CD8, made up a small share.

In this sample, this clonotype turned up a few times. What it binds is not known. 5'RACE template switching generated TCR cDNA, adding a universal primer site and UMIs. TCRdb called the 5' RACE reads again in MiXCR, with one record for every CDR3 protein. Among about 300,000 distinct CDR3 sequences listed, around 6.8% were seen once. The sample here was PBMCs, taken 35 to 50 days after the first yellow fever vaccination. The sequence came from a man aged 18 to 35 who received the YFV17D yellow fever vaccine.

The CDR3, as DNA: TGCGCCAGCAGCTTAGGGACAGCCACGGTGGTCCAGTACTTC. This translates into CASSLGTATVVQYF. The chain has TRBV5-1 and TRBJ2-5; 7 nucleotides align to TRBD1. Looked up from germline, CDR1 is SGHRS and CDR2 is YFSETQ. The CDR3 totals 14 residues. Unmatched junction bases numbered 11, after V lost 2 bases and J lost 10 bases. Full variable domain (outside the CDR3, taken from reference TRBV5-1 and TRBJ2-5): KAGVTQTPRYLIKTRGQQVTLSCSPISGHRSVSWYQQTPGQGLQFLFEYFSETQRNKGNFPGRFSGRQFSNSRSEMNVSTLELGDSALYLCASSLGTATVVQYFGPGTRLLVL.